The T cell receptor (beta chain) under discussion was sequenced for a study of T cell changes during pregnancy in multiple sclerosis (dated by TCRdb to the late 2010s). Broadly, across the study: The study looked at changes in the T cell repertoire across pregnancy in women with multiple sclerosis.

Trimming at the junction amounts to 1 base on V and 4 bases on J, and the germline ends lie 5 bases apart. CDR1 and CDR2 are read off the germline V gene as MGHRA and YSYEKL. From the cysteine up to the phenylalanine, the CDR3 has a length of 13 residues. This entry keeps only the CDR3 DNA: 39 bases, framed from base 1. Regarding this clone: Its specific antigen is unknown. No much larger clone exists at a distance of one base, and base qualities are not known.

Receptor amplification or capture employed the immunoSEQ multiplex PCR assay. TCRdb stores this immuneACCESS table with in-frame sequences only. Part of the clones is absent; in the studies checked, under half of the shortfall reflects unresolved V genes, and no reason is known for the rest. The sample table shows tens of thousands of clones, and 91% are seen once. Around 2.8% of the sample is held by the ten biggest clonotypes. Recombination joined TRBV4-1 with TRBJ1-5, with the D gene too uncertain to name. The sequence came from a female donor in good health, enrolled as a control in a pregnancy study. The material sequenced was CD4+ T cells from peripheral blood mononuclear cells, taken in the third trimester of pregnancy. The bases are TGCGCCAGCAGCCAAGTAGTGAATCAGCCCCAGCATTTT. This sequence encodes CASSQVVNQPQHF.